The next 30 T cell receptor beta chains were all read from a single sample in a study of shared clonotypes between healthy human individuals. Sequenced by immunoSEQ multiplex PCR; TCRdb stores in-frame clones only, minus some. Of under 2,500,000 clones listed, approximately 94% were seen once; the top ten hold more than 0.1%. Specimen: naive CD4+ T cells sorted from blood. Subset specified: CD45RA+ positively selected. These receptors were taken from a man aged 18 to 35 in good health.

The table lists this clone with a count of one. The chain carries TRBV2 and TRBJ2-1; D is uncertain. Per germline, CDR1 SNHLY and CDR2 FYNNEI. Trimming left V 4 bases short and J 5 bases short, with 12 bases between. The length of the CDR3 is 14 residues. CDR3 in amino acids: CASSARNIHNEQFF. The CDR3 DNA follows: TGTGCCAGCAGTGCTAGGAACATACACAATGAGCAGTTCTTC.

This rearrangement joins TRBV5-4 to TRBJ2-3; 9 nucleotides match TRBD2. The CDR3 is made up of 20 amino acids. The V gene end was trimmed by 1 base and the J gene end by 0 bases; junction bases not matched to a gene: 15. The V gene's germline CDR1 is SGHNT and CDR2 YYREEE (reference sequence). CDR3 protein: CASSLKVRRGGPPSTDTQYF. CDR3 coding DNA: TGTGCCAGCAGCTTGAAGGTGCGGCGGGGGGGCCCCCCCAGCACAGATACGCAGTATTTT.

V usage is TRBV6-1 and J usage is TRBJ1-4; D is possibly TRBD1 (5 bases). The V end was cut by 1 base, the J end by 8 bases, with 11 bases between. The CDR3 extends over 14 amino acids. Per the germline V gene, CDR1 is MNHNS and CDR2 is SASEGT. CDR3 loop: CASSEGGASEKLFF. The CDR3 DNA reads TGTGCCAGCAGTGAAGGAGGGGCCAGCGAAAAACTGTTTTTT.

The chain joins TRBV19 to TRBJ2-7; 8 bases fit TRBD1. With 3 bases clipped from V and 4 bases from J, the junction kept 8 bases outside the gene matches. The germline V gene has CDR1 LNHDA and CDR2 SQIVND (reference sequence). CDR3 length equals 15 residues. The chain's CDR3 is CASSISWTGKYEQYF. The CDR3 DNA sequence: TGTGCCAGTAGTATCTCGTGGACAGGGAAATACGAGCAGTACTTC.

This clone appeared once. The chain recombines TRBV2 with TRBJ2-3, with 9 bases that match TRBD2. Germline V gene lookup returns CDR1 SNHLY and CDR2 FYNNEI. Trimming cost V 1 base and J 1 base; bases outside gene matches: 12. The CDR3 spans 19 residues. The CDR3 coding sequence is TGTGCCAGCAGTGAAGGCCAAGCGGGGGGCTCGTTAGGCACAGATACGCAGTATTTT. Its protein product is CASSEGQAGGSLGTDTQYF. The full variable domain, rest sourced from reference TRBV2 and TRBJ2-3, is EPEVTQTPSHQVTQMGQEVILRCVPISNHLYFYWYRQILGQKVEFLVSFYNNEISEKSEIFDDQFSVERPDGSNFTLKIRSTKLEDSAMYFCASSEGQAGGSLGTDTQYFGPGTRLTVL.

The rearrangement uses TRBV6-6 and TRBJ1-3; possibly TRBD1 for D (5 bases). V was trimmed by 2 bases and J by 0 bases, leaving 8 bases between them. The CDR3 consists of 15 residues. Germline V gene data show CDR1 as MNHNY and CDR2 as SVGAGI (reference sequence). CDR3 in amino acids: CASSYGGGSGNTIYF. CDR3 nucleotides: TGTGCCAGCAGTTACGGGGGGGGCTCTGGAAACACCATATATTTT.

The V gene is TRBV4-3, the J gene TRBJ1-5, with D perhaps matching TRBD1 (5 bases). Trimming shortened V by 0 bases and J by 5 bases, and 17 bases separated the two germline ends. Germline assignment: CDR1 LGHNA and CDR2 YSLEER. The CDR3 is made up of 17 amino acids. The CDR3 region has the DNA TGCGCCAGCAGCCAAGATAGGGCTGGGGGAGGGGATCAGCCCCAGCATTTT. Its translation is CASSQDRAGGGDQPQHF.

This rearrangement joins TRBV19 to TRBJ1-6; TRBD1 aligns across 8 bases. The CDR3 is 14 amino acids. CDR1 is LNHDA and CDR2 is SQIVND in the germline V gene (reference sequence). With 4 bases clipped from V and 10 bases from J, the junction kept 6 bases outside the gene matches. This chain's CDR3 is CASSNRGAGSPLHF. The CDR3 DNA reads TGTGCCAGTAGTAACAGGGGGGCCGGATCACCCCTCCACTTT.

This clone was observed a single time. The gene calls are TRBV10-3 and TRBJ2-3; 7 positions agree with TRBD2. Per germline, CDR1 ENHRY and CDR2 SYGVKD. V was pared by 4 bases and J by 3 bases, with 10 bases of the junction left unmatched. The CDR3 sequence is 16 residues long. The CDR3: CAISVAGTTGTDTQYF. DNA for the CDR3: TGTGCCATCAGTGTCGCTGGGACTACCGGAACAGATACGCAGTATTTT.

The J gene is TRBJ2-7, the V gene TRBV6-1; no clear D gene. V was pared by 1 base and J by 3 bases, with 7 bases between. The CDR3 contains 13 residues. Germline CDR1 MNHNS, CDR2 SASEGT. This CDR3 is CASSEVPGYEQYF. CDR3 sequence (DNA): TGTGCCAGCAGTGAAGTACCGGGCTACGAGCAGTACTTC.

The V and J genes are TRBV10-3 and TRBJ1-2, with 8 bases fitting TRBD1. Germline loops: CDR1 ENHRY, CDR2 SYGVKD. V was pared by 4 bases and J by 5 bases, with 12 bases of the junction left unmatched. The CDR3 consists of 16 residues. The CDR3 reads CAISVSSRGRIYGYTF. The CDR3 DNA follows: TGTGCCATCAGTGTATCTTCCAGGGGGCGGATTTATGGCTACACCTTC.

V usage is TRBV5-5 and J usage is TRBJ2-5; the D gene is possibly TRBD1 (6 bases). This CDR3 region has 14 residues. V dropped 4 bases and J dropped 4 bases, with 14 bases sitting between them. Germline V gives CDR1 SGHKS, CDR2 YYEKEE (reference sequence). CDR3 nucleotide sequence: TGTGCCAGCAGCGTTACCAGGGGTGGAGAGACCCAGTACTTC. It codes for CASSVTRGGETQYF.

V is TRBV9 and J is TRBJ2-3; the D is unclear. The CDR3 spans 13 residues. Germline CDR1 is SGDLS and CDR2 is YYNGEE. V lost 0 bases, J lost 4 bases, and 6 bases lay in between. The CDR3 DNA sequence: TGTGCCAGCAGCGTAGCTTTGGCAGATACGCAGTATTTT. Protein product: CASSVALADTQYF.

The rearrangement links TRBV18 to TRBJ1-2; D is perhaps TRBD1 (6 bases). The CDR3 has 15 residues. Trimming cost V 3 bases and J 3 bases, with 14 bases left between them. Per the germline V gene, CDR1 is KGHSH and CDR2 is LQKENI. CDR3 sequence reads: CASSPLGGADYGYTF. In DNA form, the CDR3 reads TGTGCCAGCTCACCCCTCGGGGGGGCGGACTATGGCTACACCTTC.

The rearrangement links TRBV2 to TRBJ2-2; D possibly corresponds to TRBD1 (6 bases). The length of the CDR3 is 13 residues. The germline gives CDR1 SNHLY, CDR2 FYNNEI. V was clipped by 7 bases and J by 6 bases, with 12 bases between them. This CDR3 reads CASTNRAAGELFF. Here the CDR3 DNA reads TGTGCCAGCACGAACAGGGCGGCCGGGGAGCTGTTTTTT.

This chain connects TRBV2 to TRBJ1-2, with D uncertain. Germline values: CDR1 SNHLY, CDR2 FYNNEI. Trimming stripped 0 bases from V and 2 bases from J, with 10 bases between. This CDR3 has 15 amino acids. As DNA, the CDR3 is TGTGCCAGCAGTGAAGCGCCCCAGGTGAACTATGGCTACACCTTC. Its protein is CASSEAPQVNYGYTF. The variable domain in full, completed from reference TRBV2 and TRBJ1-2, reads EPEVTQTPSHQVTQMGQEVILRCVPISNHLYFYWYRQILGQKVEFLVSFYNNEISEKSEIFDDQFSVERPDGSNFTLKIRSTKLEDSAMYFCASSEAPQVNYGYTFGSGTRLTVV.

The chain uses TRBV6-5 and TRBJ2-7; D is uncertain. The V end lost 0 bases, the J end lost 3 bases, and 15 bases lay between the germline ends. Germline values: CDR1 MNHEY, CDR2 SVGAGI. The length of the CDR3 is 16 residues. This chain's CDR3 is CASSYSLPLSLYEQYF. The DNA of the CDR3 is TGTGCCAGCAGTTACTCGCTACCCCTGTCCCTCTACGAGCAGTACTTC.

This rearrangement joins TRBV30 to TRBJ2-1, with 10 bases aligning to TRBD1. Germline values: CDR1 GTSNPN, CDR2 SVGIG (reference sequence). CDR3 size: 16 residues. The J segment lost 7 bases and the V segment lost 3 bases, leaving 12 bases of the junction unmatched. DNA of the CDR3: TGTGCCTGGAGCTACTACGGGACAGGGGTGAGGAATGAGCAGTTCTTC. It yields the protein CAWSYYGTGVRNEQFF.

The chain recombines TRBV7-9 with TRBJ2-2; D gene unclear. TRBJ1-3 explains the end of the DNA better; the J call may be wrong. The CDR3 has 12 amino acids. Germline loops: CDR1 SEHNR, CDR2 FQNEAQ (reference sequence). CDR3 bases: TGTGCCAGCAGCCTCCCGGGCAACACCATATATTTT. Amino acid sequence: CASSLPGNTIYF.

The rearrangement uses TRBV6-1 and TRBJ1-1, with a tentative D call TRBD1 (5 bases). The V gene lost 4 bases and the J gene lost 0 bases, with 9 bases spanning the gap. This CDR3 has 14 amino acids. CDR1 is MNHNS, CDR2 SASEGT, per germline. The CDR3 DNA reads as TGTGCCAGCAGTGTCCAACAGGTGAACACTGAAGCTTTCTTT. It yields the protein CASSVQQVNTEAFF.

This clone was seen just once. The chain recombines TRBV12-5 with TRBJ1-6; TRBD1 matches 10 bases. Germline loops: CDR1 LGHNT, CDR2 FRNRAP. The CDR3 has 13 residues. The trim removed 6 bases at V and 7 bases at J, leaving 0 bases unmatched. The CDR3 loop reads CASGGQGNSPLHF. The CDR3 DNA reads TGTGCTAGTGGGGGACAGGGGAATTCACCCCTCCACTTT.

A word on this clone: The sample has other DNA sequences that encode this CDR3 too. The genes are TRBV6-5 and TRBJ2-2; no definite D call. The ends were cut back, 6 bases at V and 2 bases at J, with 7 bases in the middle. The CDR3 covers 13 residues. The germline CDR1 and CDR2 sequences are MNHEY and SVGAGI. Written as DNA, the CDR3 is TGTGCCAGCAGCCGTAAAAACACCGGGGAGCTGTTTTTT. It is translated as CASSRKNTGELFF.

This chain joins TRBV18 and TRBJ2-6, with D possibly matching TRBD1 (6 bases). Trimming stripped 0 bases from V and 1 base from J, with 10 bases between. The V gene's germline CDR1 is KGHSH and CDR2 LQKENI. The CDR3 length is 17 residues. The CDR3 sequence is CASSPPQGGSGANVLTF. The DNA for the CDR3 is TGTGCCAGCTCACCACCACAGGGCGGGTCTGGGGCCAACGTCCTGACTTTC.

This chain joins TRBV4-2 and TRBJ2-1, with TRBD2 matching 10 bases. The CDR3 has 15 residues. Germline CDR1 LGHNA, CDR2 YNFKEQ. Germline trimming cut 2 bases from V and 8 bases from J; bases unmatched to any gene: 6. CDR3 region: CASSQHSGGADEQFF. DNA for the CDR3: TGTGCCAGCAGCCAACACAGCGGGGGGGCCGATGAGCAGTTCTTC.

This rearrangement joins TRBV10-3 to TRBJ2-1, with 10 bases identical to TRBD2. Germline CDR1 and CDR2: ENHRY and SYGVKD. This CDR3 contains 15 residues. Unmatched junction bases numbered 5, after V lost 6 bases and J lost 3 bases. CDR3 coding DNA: TGTGCCATCAGCGGAGTAGCGGGGGGCTACAATGAGCAGTTCTTC. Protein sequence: CAISGVAGGYNEQFF.

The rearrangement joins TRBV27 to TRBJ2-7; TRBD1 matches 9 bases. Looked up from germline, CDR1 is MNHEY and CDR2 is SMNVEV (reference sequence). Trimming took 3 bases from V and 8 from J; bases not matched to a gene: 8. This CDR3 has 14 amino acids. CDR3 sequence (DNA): TGTGCCAGCAGTTTTACGGGACAGGGAATGAAGCAGTACTTC. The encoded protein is CASSFTGQGMKQYF.

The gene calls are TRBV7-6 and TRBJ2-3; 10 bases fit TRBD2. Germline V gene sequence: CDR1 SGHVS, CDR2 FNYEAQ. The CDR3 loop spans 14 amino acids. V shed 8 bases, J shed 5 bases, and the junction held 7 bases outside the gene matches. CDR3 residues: CASGSGGAGDTQYF. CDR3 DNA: TGTGCCAGCGGGAGCGGGGGGGCTGGAGATACGCAGTATTTT.

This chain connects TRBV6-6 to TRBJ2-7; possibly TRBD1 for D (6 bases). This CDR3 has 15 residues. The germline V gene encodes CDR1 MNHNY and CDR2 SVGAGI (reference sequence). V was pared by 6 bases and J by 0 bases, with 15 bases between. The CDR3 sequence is CASRPSDRYSYEQYF. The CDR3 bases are TGTGCCAGCAGACCCTCTGACAGGTACTCCTACGAGCAGTACTTC.

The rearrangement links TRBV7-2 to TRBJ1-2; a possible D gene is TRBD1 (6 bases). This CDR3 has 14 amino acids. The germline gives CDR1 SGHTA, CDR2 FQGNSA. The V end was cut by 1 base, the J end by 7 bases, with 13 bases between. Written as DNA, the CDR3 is TGTGCCAGCAGCTTAGGGGGGCAGGGTAGTGGCTACACCTTC. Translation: CASSLGGQGSGYTF.

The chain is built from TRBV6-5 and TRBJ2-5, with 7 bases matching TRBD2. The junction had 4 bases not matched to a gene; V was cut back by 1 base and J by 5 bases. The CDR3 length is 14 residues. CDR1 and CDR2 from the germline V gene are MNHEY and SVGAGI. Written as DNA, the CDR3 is TGTGCCAGCAGTTACTTGGGGAGGGAGGAGACCCAGTACTTC. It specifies CASSYLGREETQYF.